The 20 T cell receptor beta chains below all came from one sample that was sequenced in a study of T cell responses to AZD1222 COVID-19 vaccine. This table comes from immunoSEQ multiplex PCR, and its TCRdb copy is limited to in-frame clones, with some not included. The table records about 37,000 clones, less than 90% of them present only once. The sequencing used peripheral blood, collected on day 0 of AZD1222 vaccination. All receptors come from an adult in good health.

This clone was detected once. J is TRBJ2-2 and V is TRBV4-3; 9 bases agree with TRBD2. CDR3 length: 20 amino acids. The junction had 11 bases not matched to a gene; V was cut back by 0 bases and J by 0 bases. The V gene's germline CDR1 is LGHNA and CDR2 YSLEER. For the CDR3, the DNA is TGCGCCAGCAGCCAAGATCCAAAGCGGGGGGCCCCTACGAACACCGGGGAGCTGTTTTTT. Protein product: CASSQDPKRGAPTNTGELFF.

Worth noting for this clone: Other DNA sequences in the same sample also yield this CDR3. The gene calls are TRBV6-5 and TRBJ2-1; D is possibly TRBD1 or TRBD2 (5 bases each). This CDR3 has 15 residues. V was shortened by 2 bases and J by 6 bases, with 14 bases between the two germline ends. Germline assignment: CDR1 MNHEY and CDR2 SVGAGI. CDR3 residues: CASSYGAGASNEQFF. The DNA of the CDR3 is TGTGCCAGCAGTTACGGGGCGGGCGCAAGCAATGAGCAGTTCTTC.

The chain's CDR3 is CASSSNRDSDGYTF. Written as DNA, the CDR3 is TGTGCCAGCAGCTCGAACCGGGACAGTGATGGCTACACCTTC. The V gene is TRBV7-8, the J gene TRBJ1-2; 7 nucleotides agree with TRBD1. V was pared by 4 bases and J by 6 bases, with 8 bases of the junction left unmatched. The length of the CDR3 is 14 residues. CDR1 and CDR2 from the germline V gene are SGHVS and FQNEAQ. Filled out from reference TRBV7-8 and TRBJ1-2, the complete variable domain reads GAGVSQSPRYKVAKRGQDVALRCDPISGHVSLFWYQQALGQGPEFLTYFQNEAQLDKSGLPSDRFFAERPEGSVSTLKIQRTQQEDSAVYLCASSSNRDSDGYTFGSGTRLTVV.

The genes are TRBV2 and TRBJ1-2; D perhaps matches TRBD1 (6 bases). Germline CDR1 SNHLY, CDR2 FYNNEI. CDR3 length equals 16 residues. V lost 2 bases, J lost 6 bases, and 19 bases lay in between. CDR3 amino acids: CASSERVRGTLNGYTF. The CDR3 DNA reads TGTGCCAGCAGTGAAAGAGTCCGAGGGACACTAAATGGCTACACCTTC.

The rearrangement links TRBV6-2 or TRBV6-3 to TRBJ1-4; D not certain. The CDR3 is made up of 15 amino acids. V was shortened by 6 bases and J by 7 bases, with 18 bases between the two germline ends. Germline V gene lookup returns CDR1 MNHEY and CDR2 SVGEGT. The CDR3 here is CASSTLRNRGEKLFF. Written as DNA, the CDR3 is TGTGCCAGCAGCACCCTCCGGAACCGAGGTGAAAAACTGTTTTTT.

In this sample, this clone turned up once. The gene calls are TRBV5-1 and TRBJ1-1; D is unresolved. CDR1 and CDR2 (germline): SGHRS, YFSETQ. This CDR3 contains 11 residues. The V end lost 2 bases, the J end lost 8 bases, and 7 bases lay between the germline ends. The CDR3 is CASSLGLEAFF. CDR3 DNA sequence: TGCGCCAGCAGCTTAGGACTGGAAGCTTTCTTT.

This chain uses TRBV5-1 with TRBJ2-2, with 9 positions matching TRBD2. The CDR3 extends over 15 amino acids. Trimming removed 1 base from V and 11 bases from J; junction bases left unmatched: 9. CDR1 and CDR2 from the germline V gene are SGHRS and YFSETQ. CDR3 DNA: TGCGCCAGCAGCTTGCGGAGTAGCGGGGGAGAAGAGCTGTTTTTT. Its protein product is CASSLRSSGGEELFF.

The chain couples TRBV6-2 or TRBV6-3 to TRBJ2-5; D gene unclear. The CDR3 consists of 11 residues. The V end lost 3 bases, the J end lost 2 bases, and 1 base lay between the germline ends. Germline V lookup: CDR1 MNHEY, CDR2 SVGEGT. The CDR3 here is CASSYQETQYF. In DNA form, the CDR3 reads TGTGCCAGCAGTTATCAAGAGACCCAGTACTTC.

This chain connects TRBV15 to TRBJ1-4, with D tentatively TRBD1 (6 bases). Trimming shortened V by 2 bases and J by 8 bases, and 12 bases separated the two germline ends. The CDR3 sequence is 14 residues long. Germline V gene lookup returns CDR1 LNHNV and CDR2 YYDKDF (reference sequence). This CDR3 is CATSRSQGWEKLFF. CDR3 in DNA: TGTGCCACCAGCAGATCCCAGGGGTGGGAAAAACTGTTTTTT.

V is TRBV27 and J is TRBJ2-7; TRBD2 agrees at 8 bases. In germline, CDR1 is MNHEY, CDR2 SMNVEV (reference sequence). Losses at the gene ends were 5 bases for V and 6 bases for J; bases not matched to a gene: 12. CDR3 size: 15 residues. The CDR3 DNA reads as TGTGCCAGCAGTGCAATAGCGGGACCCAAGTTCGAGCAGTACTTC. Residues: CASSAIAGPKFEQYF.

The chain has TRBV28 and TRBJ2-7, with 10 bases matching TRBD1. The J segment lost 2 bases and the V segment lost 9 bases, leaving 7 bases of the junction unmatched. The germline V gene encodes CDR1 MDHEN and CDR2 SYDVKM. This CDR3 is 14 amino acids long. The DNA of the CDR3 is TGTGCCAGTAAAAGCGGGACAGGGGCCTACGAGCAGTACTTC. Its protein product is CASKSGTGAYEQYF.

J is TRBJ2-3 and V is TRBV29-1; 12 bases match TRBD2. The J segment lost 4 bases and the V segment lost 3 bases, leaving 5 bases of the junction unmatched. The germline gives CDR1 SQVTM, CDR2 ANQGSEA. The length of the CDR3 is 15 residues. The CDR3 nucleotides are TGCAGCGTTGACCCGACTAGCGGGAGCTCAGATACGCAGTATTTT. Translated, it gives CSVDPTSGSSDTQYF.

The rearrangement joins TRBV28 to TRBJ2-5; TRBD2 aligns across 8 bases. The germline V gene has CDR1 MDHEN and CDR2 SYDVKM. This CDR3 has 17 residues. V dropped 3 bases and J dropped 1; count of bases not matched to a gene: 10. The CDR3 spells CASSLTSGGRIQETQYF. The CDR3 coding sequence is TGTGCCAGCAGTTTGACGAGCGGGGGCCGGATCCAAGAGACCCAGTACTTC.

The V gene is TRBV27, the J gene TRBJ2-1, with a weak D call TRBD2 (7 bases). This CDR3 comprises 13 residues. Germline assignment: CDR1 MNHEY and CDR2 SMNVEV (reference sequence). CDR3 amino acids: CATRRGGDNEQFF. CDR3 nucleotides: TGTGCAACCAGAAGGGGGGGGGACAATGAGCAGTTCTTC.

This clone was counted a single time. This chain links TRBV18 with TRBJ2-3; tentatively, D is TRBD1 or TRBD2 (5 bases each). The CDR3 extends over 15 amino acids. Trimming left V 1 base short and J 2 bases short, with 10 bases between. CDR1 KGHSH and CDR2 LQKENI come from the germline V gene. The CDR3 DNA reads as TGTGCCAGCTCACCACTCCGGGGCCACACAGATACGCAGTATTTT. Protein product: CASSPLRGHTDTQYF.

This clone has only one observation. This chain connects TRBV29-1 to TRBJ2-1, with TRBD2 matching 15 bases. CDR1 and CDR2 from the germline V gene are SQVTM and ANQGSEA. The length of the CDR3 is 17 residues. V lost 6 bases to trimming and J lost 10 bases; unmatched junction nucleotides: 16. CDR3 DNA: TGCAGCGTGTACAACCGGACTAGCGGGAGGGCCGCGGGAGAGCAGTTCTTC. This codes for CSVYNRTSGRAAGEQFF.

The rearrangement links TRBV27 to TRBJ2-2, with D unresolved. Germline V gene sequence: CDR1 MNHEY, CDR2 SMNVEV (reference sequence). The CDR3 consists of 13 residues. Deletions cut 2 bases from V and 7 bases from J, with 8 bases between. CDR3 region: CASSLVGIGELFF. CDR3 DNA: TGTGCCAGCAGTTTAGTGGGTATCGGGGAGCTGTTTTTT.

CDR3 in amino acids: CASSLRHRGYTF. The CDR3, as DNA: TGTGCCAGCAGTTTACGCCACCGGGGCTACACCTTC. The chain has TRBV28 and TRBJ1-2; no firm D call. The CDR3 consists of 12 residues. Trimming left V 2 bases short and J 8 bases short, with 9 bases between. Germline values: CDR1 MDHEN, CDR2 SYDVKM.

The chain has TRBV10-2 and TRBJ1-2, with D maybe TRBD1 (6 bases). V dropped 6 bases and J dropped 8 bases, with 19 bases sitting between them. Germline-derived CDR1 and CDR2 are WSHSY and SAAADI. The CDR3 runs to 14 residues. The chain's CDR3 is CASSRDTVGEGYTF. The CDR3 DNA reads TGCGCCAGCAGCAGGGACACAGTAGGCGAGGGCTACACCTTC.

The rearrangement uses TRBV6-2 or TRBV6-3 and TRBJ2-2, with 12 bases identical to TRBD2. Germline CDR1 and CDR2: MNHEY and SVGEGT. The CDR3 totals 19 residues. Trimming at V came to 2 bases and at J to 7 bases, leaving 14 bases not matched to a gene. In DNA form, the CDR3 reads TGTGCCAGCAGTTACCCGGGACTAGCGGGTCTATTTGGAAGCGGGGAGCTGTTTTTT. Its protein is CASSYPGLAGLFGSGELFF.